This record concerns one T cell receptor (beta chain) sequence. This sample is part of a study of shared clonotypes between healthy human individuals. Libraries were prepared by immunoSEQ multiplex PCR; TCRdb keeps only in-frame clonotypes and omits some of them. The sample consists of about 690,000 clones, about 92% of them appearing once. This CDR3 has 14 amino acids. Germline assignment: CDR1 SGHVS and CDR2 FNYEAQ. The V end was cut by 2 bases, the J end by 5 bases, with 13 bases between. The rearrangement links TRBV7-6 to TRBJ2-7, with no clear D. The sequenced material came from memory CD8+ T cells from PBMCs. The subset denotes: CD45RO+ cells pooled with CCR7-negative TemRA cells. The receptor was derived from a man in his late teens or twenties in good health. Some clones in this sample may be carry-over from other donors' samples. This CDR3 is CASSLSGIGHEQYF. As DNA, the CDR3 is TGTGCCAGCAGCTTATCTGGAATCGGCCACGAGCAGTACTTC.